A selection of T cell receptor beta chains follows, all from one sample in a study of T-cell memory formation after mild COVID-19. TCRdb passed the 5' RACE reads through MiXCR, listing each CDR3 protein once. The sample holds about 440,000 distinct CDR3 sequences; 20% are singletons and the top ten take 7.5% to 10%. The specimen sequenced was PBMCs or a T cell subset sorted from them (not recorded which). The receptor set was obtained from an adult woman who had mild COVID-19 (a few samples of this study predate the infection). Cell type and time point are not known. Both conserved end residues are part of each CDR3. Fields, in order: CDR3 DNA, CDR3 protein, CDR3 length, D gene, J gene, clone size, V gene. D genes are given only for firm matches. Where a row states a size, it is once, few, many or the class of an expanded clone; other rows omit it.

CDR3 DNA: TGTGCCAGCACGACAGGGGATCAGCCCCAGCATTTT; CDR3 protein: CASTTGDQPQHF; CDR3 length: 12; D gene: TRBD1; J gene: TRBJ1-5; clone size: .; V gene: TRBV6-1
CDR3 DNA: TGTGCCACCTCTGAGTCGGACAGGGAGACAGATACGCAGTATTTT; CDR3 protein: CATSESDRETDTQYF; CDR3 length: 15; D gene: TRBD1; J gene: TRBJ2-3; clone size: .; V gene: TRBV24-1
CDR3 DNA: TGTGCCAGCAGACCCGGCGGGAGGTCCTACAATGAGCAGTTCTTC; CDR3 protein: CASRPGGRSYNEQFF; CDR3 length: 15; D gene: TRBD2; J gene: TRBJ2-1; clone size: .; V gene: TRBV7-2
CDR3 DNA: TGTGCCAGCAGTCCCTCGGGACAGCTTTATGGCTACACCTTC; CDR3 protein: CASSPSGQLYGYTF; CDR3 length: 14; D gene: TRBD1; J gene: TRBJ1-2; clone size: .; V gene: TRBV27
CDR3 DNA: TGTGCCAGCAGTACCGGGACAGGGAGGACCGGGGAGCTGTTTTTT; CDR3 protein: CASSTGTGRTGELFF; CDR3 length: 15; D gene: TRBD1; J gene: TRBJ2-2; clone size: once; V gene: TRBV12-3/TRBV12-4
CDR3 DNA: TGTGCCAGCAGCTTGGCCGGGGGACTAGCGGGTTCCGCGGCGAATTTC; CDR3 protein: CASSLAGGLAGSAANF; CDR3 length: 16; D gene: TRBD2; J gene: TRBJ2-1; clone size: .; V gene: TRBV5-6
CDR3 DNA: TGCGCCAGCAGCTTGGCGAATAGGGTCACCGGGGAGCTGTTTTTT; CDR3 protein: CASSLANRVTGELFF; CDR3 length: 15; D gene: .; J gene: TRBJ2-2; clone size: few; V gene: TRBV5-1
CDR3 DNA: TGTGCCAGCAGCTGGGGTACACGGAACACTGAAGCTTTCTTT; CDR3 protein: CASSWGTRNTEAFF; CDR3 length: 14; D gene: .; J gene: TRBJ1-1; clone size: .; V gene: TRBV7-2
CDR3 DNA: TGTGCCAGCAGTTACTCGATTCAGGGGGCGGATGGCTACACCTTC; CDR3 protein: CASSYSIQGADGYTF; CDR3 length: 15; D gene: TRBD1; J gene: TRBJ1-2; clone size: .; V gene: TRBV6-6
CDR3 DNA: TGTGCCAGCTCACCAGAATATCGGTTCACCGGGGAGCTGTTTTTT; CDR3 protein: CASSPEYRFTGELFF; CDR3 length: 15; D gene: .; J gene: TRBJ2-2; clone size: .; V gene: TRBV18
CDR3 DNA: TGTGCCAGCACCCGCCAAGAGCTAGGGAATGAGCAGTTCTTC; CDR3 protein: CASTRQELGNEQFF; CDR3 length: 14; D gene: .; J gene: TRBJ2-1; clone size: .; V gene: TRBV3-1
CDR3 DNA: TGTGCCAGCTCACCTATTCGACTAGCGCAAGAGACCCAGTACTTC; CDR3 protein: CASSPIRLAQETQYF; CDR3 length: 15; D gene: TRBD2; J gene: TRBJ2-5; clone size: few; V gene: TRBV18
CDR3 DNA: TGTGCCAGCTCTGAGGGCAGGGGTAGCAATCAGCCCCAGCATTTT; CDR3 protein: CASSEGRGSNQPQHF; CDR3 length: 15; D gene: .; J gene: TRBJ1-5; clone size: once; V gene: TRBV18
CDR3 DNA: TGTGCCAGCAGCCCCAGACTAGCAGAGACCCAGTACTTC; CDR3 protein: CASSPRLAETQYF; CDR3 length: 13; D gene: TRBD2; J gene: TRBJ2-5; clone size: few; V gene: TRBV14
CDR3 DNA: TGTGCCAGCAGCCCCGTCGGGGACAGGGCGGACATTCAGTACTTC; CDR3 protein: CASSPVGDRADIQYF; CDR3 length: 15; D gene: TRBD1; J gene: TRBJ2-4; clone size: .; V gene: TRBV11-3
CDR3 DNA: TGTGCCAGCAGCGTAGCTTCGAGCAGGGACAATGAGCAGTTCTTC; CDR3 protein: CASSVASSRDNEQFF; CDR3 length: 15; D gene: .; J gene: TRBJ2-1; clone size: .; V gene: TRBV9
CDR3 DNA: TGTGCCAGCAGCTTAGAGCGATCTGGAAACACCATATATTTT; CDR3 protein: CASSLERSGNTIYF; CDR3 length: 14; D gene: .; J gene: TRBJ1-3; clone size: few; V gene: TRBV11-2
CDR3 DNA: TGTGCCAGCAGTCCTGCAGGGGGGGCGCGCACCGGGGAGCTGTTTTTT; CDR3 protein: CASSPAGGARTGELFF; CDR3 length: 16; D gene: .; J gene: TRBJ2-2; clone size: .; V gene: TRBV12-3/TRBV12-4
CDR3 DNA: TGTGCCAGCAGCTACACGACAGGGCCGAACGAGCAGTACTTC; CDR3 protein: CASSYTTGPNEQYF; CDR3 length: 14; D gene: TRBD1; J gene: TRBJ2-7; clone size: .; V gene: TRBV11-2
CDR3 DNA: TGCGCCAGCAGCCTGACAGGGGGGAACTATGGCTACACCTTC; CDR3 protein: CASSLTGGNYGYTF; CDR3 length: 14; D gene: TRBD1; J gene: TRBJ1-2; clone size: many; V gene: TRBV5-1
CDR3 DNA: TGTGCCAGCAGTGAACGGGGCCCCTACACTGAAGCTTTCTTT; CDR3 protein: CASSERGPYTEAFF; CDR3 length: 14; D gene: .; J gene: TRBJ1-1; clone size: few; V gene: TRBV6-1
CDR3 DNA: TGTGCCACCAGTGATTTGGGGATAAGAACGCAGTATTTT; CDR3 protein: CATSDLGIRTQYF; CDR3 length: 13; D gene: .; J gene: TRBJ2-3; clone size: .; V gene: TRBV24-1
CDR3 DNA: TGTGCCAGCAGCTTAATCGGGCAGCATGATTCTGAAGCTTTCTTT; CDR3 protein: CASSLIGQHDSEAFF; CDR3 length: 15; D gene: .; J gene: TRBJ1-1; clone size: .; V gene: TRBV7-9
CDR3 DNA: TGTGCCAGCAGTCCCTCGAGGAATGAAAAACTGTTTTTT; CDR3 protein: CASSPSRNEKLFF; CDR3 length: 13; D gene: .; J gene: TRBJ1-4; clone size: .; V gene: TRBV27
CDR3 DNA: TGCGCCAGCAGCTCCTCCGGGACTAGCGGGGGACATGAGCAGTTCTTC; CDR3 protein: CASSSSGTSGGHEQFF; CDR3 length: 16; D gene: TRBD2; J gene: TRBJ2-1; clone size: .; V gene: TRBV5-1
CDR3 DNA: TGCAGTGCTGGTAGGACTAGGGGCTCCTACGAGCAGTACTTC; CDR3 protein: CSAGRTRGSYEQYF; CDR3 length: 14; D gene: TRBD2; J gene: TRBJ2-7; clone size: .; V gene: TRBV20-1
CDR3 DNA: TGTGCCAGCAGCTTAGGGGTAGAGACCCAGTACTTC; CDR3 protein: CASSLGVETQYF; CDR3 length: 12; D gene: .; J gene: TRBJ2-5; clone size: few; V gene: TRBV7-9
CDR3 DNA: TGTGCCAGCAGTTACGAATCGGGGGTTGGGGTCACTGAAGCTTTCTTT; CDR3 protein: CASSYESGVGVTEAFF; CDR3 length: 16; D gene: .; J gene: TRBJ1-1; clone size: .; V gene: TRBV6-5
CDR3 DNA: TGTGCCACCAGTGATTCCGGACTAGCGATCACAGATACGCAGTATTTT; CDR3 protein: CATSDSGLAITDTQYF; CDR3 length: 16; D gene: TRBD2; J gene: TRBJ2-3; clone size: few; V gene: TRBV24-1
CDR3 DNA: TGTGCCAGCAGTTTTACGAACATTCAGTACTTC; CDR3 protein: CASSFTNIQYF; CDR3 length: 11; D gene: .; J gene: TRBJ2-4; clone size: few; V gene: TRBV25-1
CDR3 DNA: TGTGCCAGCAGCTCCACAGGCACCGGGGAGCTGTTTTTT; CDR3 protein: CASSSTGTGELFF; CDR3 length: 13; D gene: .; J gene: TRBJ2-2; clone size: many; V gene: TRBV7-9
CDR3 DNA: TGCGCCAGCAGCCGAGCGGGAGTTGCGACAGATACGCAGTATTTT; CDR3 protein: CASSRAGVATDTQYF; CDR3 length: 15; D gene: TRBD2; J gene: TRBJ2-3; clone size: .; V gene: TRBV5-1
CDR3 DNA: TGCAGTGCTCGGGACAGGGGGTATTTT; CDR3 protein: CSARDRGYF; CDR3 length: 9; D gene: TRBD1; J gene: TRBJ2-3; clone size: .; V gene: TRBV20-1
CDR3 DNA: TGTGCCAGCAGCTCGGGACAGGTCTTCGCTGAAGCTTTCTTT; CDR3 protein: CASSSGQVFAEAFF; CDR3 length: 14; D gene: TRBD1; J gene: TRBJ1-1; clone size: few; V gene: TRBV7-2
CDR3 DNA: TGCGCCAGCAGCTTGTTTATTAGCGGGGGTGATGAGCAGTTCTTC; CDR3 protein: CASSLFISGGDEQFF; CDR3 length: 15; D gene: TRBD2; J gene: TRBJ2-1; clone size: .; V gene: TRBV5-1
CDR3 DNA: TGTGCCAGCAGCCAAGGACAACTGAACTCCTACGAGCAGTACTTC; CDR3 protein: CASSQGQLNSYEQYF; CDR3 length: 15; D gene: .; J gene: TRBJ2-7; clone size: few; V gene: TRBV3-1
CDR3 DNA: TGTGCCAGCAGCAAAGACAGGGGCCTCTCCTACGAGCAGTACTTC; CDR3 protein: CASSKDRGLSYEQYF; CDR3 length: 15; D gene: TRBD1; J gene: TRBJ2-7; clone size: .; V gene: TRBV11-2
CDR3 DNA: TGTGCCAGCAGCTCCGGGACAGGGGATGAGGAGACCCAGTACTTC; CDR3 protein: CASSSGTGDEETQYF; CDR3 length: 15; D gene: TRBD1; J gene: TRBJ2-5; clone size: few; V gene: TRBV12-3/TRBV12-4
CDR3 DNA: TGTGCCAGCAGGGGGACAGGGGGCAACGAGCAGTACTTC; CDR3 protein: CASRGTGGNEQYF; CDR3 length: 13; D gene: TRBD1; J gene: TRBJ2-7; clone size: few; V gene: TRBV7-2
CDR3 DNA: TGTGCCAGCAGTCTTAGCGGGAGGGCCGGGGAGCAGTACTTC; CDR3 protein: CASSLSGRAGEQYF; CDR3 length: 14; D gene: TRBD2; J gene: TRBJ2-7; clone size: .; V gene: TRBV27
CDR3 DNA: TGTGCCAGCAGCTTTACTAGCGGGATTGGCAATGAGCAGTTCTTC; CDR3 protein: CASSFTSGIGNEQFF; CDR3 length: 15; D gene: TRBD2; J gene: TRBJ2-1; clone size: .; V gene: TRBV7-8
CDR3 DNA: TGTGCCAGCAGCGGAACCGGGACATCAGGCCACGAGCAGTACTTC; CDR3 protein: CASSGTGTSGHEQYF; CDR3 length: 15; D gene: .; J gene: TRBJ2-7; clone size: .; V gene: TRBV6-6
CDR3 DNA: TGTGCCAGCAGTCCCTCGGGCGGCAGACCTAACTATGGCTACACCTTC; CDR3 protein: CASSPSGGRPNYGYTF; CDR3 length: 16; D gene: .; J gene: TRBJ1-2; clone size: few; V gene: TRBV7-8
CDR3 DNA: TGCGCCAGCAGTCGGACGGGAGTAAACACTGAAGCTTTCTTT; CDR3 protein: CASSRTGVNTEAFF; CDR3 length: 14; D gene: .; J gene: TRBJ1-1; clone size: few; V gene: TRBV5-1
CDR3 DNA: TGTGCCAGCAGGCCCCTAGCGGACACCGGGGAGCTGTTTTTT; CDR3 protein: CASRPLADTGELFF; CDR3 length: 14; D gene: TRBD2; J gene: TRBJ2-2; clone size: .; V gene: TRBV6-5
CDR3 DNA: TGTGCCATACGGGGGACAGGGATTCCCTACGAGCAGTACTTC; CDR3 protein: CAIRGTGIPYEQYF; CDR3 length: 14; D gene: TRBD1; J gene: TRBJ2-7; clone size: few; V gene: TRBV10-3
CDR3 DNA: TGTGCCAGTAGACGGGACATTGTTCCTAACTATGGCTACACCTTC; CDR3 protein: CASRRDIVPNYGYTF; CDR3 length: 15; D gene: .; J gene: TRBJ1-2; clone size: .; V gene: TRBV19
CDR3 DNA: TGTGCCAGCAGCCAACTTCGGGGGGTAAGCACAGATACGCAGTATTTT; CDR3 protein: CASSQLRGVSTDTQYF; CDR3 length: 16; D gene: TRBD2; J gene: TRBJ2-3; clone size: .; V gene: TRBV14
CDR3 DNA: TGTGCCAGCAGCCAGGGAAAGGGGGCTGGCACCGGGGAGCTGTTTTTT; CDR3 protein: CASSQGKGAGTGELFF; CDR3 length: 16; D gene: TRBD1; J gene: TRBJ2-2; clone size: medium-sized; V gene: TRBV4-2
CDR3 DNA: TGTGCCATCAGTGTGGACGACCAATACTACAATGAGCAGTTCTTC; CDR3 protein: CAISVDDQYYNEQFF; CDR3 length: 15; D gene: .; J gene: TRBJ2-1; clone size: many; V gene: TRBV10-3
CDR3 DNA: TGTGCCTGGAGTGGAGGCGGTGGTGCAGATACGCAGTATTTT; CDR3 protein: CAWSGGGGADTQYF; CDR3 length: 14; D gene: .; J gene: TRBJ2-3; clone size: .; V gene: TRBV30
CDR3 DNA: TGTGCCAGCAGCTCAGATAGGGACAGGGGCGGAAATGAGCAGTTCTTC; CDR3 protein: CASSSDRDRGGNEQFF; CDR3 length: 16; D gene: TRBD1; J gene: TRBJ2-1; clone size: .; V gene: TRBV7-3
CDR3 DNA: TGCGCCAGCAGCCCGACGGGCGAGACCCAGTACTTC; CDR3 protein: CASSPTGETQYF; CDR3 length: 12; D gene: .; J gene: TRBJ2-5; clone size: many; V gene: TRBV18
CDR3 DNA: TGTGCCAGCAGCCAAGTGGGAGGGGGTAATGAAAAACTGTTTTTT; CDR3 protein: CASSQVGGGNEKLFF; CDR3 length: 15; D gene: .; J gene: TRBJ1-4; clone size: .; V gene: TRBV3-1
CDR3 DNA: TGTGCCAGCAGCTCCAATCACCAGGGGTACAGGAACATTCAGTACTTC; CDR3 protein: CASSSNHQGYRNIQYF; CDR3 length: 16; D gene: .; J gene: TRBJ2-4; clone size: .; V gene: TRBV7-9